Sequencing of this T cell receptor (beta chain) was carried out in a study of T cell responses to AZD1222 COVID-19 vaccine. TCRdb's copy holds only in-frame clones and misses some; the assay was immunoSEQ multiplex PCR. This sample has 98,000 or so clones, with approximately 88% found just once. Germline CDR1 and CDR2: MDHEN and SYDVKM. This CDR3 comprises 12 residues. Trimming pared 6 bases from V and 4 bases from J, leaving 6 bases between. On this clone: As yet, its antigen is unknown.

Points from the study as a whole: Nearly half of unique spike-specific TCRs reportedly avoided B.1.351 and B.1.1.7 mutated regions. Regions 160-218 and 743-854 held dominance among vaccine-associated CD4 TCRs, which spanned spike. It should be noted that donors were predominantly white British and more often female, and clonal diversity was possibly underestimated.

The chain links TRBV28 to TRBJ2-2; D is unresolved. This specimen consisted of peripheral blood, obtained on day 0 of AZD1222 vaccination. The sequence came from an adult in good health. The CDR3: CASRLRTGELFF. The CDR3 region has the DNA TGTGCCAGCAGGTTGCGCACCGGGGAGCTGTTTTTT.